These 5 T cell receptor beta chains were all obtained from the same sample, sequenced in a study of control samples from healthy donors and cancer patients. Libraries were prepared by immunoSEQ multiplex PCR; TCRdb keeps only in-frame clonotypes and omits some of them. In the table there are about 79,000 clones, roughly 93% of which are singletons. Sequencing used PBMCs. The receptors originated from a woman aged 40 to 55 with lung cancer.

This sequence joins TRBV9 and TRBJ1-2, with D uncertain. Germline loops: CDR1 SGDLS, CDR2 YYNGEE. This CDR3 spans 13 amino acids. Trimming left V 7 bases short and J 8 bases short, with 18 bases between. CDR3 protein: CASRGSGAEGYTF. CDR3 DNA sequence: TGTGCCAGCCGAGGAAGTGGCGCAGAGGGCTACACCTTC.

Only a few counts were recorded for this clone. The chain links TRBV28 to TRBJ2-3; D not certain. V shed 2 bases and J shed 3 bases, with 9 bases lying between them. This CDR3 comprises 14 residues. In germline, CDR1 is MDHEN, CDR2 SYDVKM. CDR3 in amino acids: CASSLLESTDTQYF. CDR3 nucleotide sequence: TGTGCCAGCAGTTTACTAGAGTCAACAGATACGCAGTATTTT.

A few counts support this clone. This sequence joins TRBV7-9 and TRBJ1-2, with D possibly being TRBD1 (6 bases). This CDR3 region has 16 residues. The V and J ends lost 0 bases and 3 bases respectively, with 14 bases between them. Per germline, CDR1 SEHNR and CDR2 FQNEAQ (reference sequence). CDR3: CASSLAYGGIHYGYTF. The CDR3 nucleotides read TGTGCCAGCAGCTTAGCGTATGGGGGCATTCACTATGGCTACACCTTC.

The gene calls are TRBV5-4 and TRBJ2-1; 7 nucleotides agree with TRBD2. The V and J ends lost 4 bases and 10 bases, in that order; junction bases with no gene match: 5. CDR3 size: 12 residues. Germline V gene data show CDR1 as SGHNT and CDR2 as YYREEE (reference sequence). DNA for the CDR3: TGTGCCAGCAGCCCGCGGGGGACCGAGCAGTTCTTC. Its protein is CASSPRGTEQFF.

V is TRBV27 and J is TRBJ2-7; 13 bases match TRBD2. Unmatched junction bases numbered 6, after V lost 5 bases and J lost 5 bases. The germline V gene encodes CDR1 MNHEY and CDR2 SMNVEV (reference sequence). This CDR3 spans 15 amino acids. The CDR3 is CASSPGLAGMHEQYF. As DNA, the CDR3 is TGTGCCAGCAGTCCGGGACTAGCGGGGATGCACGAGCAGTACTTC.